One and the same sample provided the 27 T cell receptor beta chains below, sequenced in a study of blood T cell repertoires in COVID-19 (dated by TCRdb to about 2020). Library preparation employed the immunoSEQ multiplex PCR assay. Imported from immuneACCESS, the table was reduced by TCRdb to in-frame sequences with V and J called. These copies leave out some clones; in studies compared against another copy, an unresolved V gene accounts for under half, and the cause of the remainder is not known. This sample comprises fewer than 250,000 clones, roughly 85% of them detected only once. Approximately 2.6% of the sample is held by the ten biggest clonotypes. The sequenced sample was peripheral blood. The receptor source for this set is a woman aged 70-85 years with active or convalescent COVID-19.

The rearrangement uses TRBV18 and TRBJ2-3; 7 nucleotides line up with TRBD2. Trimming took 3 bases from V and 1 from J; bases not matched to a gene: 4. Germline assignment: CDR1 KGHSH and CDR2 LQKENI. This CDR3 has 15 amino acids. The CDR3: CASSPWAGGTDTQYF. The CDR3, as DNA: TGTGCCAGCTCACCCTGGGCGGGGGGCACAGATACGCAGTATTTT.

DNA for the CDR3: TGTGCCAGCAGCCTACCGGCGACAGCCACCTACGAGCAGTACTTC. It is translated as CASSLPATATYEQYF. The chain recombines TRBV5-8 with TRBJ2-7; D may be TRBD1 (5 bases). This CDR3 region has 15 residues. V lost 4 bases, J lost 2 bases, and 16 bases lay in between. In germline, CDR1 is SGHTS, CDR2 YDEGEE.

The V gene is TRBV28, the J gene TRBJ2-2, with 9 positions matching TRBD2. The germline CDR1 and CDR2 sequences are MDHEN and SYDVKM. Germline trimming cut 5 bases from V and 5 bases from J; bases unmatched to any gene: 9. This CDR3 is 16 amino acids long. The CDR3 here is CASSGIAGVGTGELFF. In nucleotides, the CDR3 is TGTGCCAGCAGTGGAATAGCGGGAGTAGGAACCGGGGAGCTGTTTTTT.

This sequence joins TRBV28 and TRBJ2-1, with a possible D match to TRBD2 (5 bases). Germline V gene data show CDR1 as MDHEN and CDR2 as SYDVKM. The CDR3 totals 15 residues. The germline V and J ends were trimmed by 5 bases and 0 bases, with 11 bases remaining between them. Here the CDR3 reads CASSPTGTSYNEQFF. DNA of the CDR3: TGTGCCAGCAGTCCCACGGGAACCTCCTACAATGAGCAGTTCTTC.

This chain uses TRBV7-7 with TRBJ1-1; 7 positions agree with TRBD1. Trimming at V came to 5 bases and at J to 6 bases, leaving 15 bases not matched to a gene. The germline V gene has CDR1 SSHAT and CDR2 FNYEAQ (reference sequence). The length of the CDR3 is 16 residues. For the CDR3, the DNA is TGTGCCAGCAGCCCCATAGCGGCAGGGGGTCGGCCTGAAGCTTTCTTT. Translating gives CASSPIAAGGRPEAFF.

This rearrangement joins TRBV15 to TRBJ1-2; D ambiguous. Per the germline V gene, CDR1 is LNHNV and CDR2 is YYDKDF (reference sequence). The CDR3 loop spans 19 amino acids. The V end was cut by 0 bases, the J end by 0 bases, with 20 bases between. The CDR3 reads CATSRDYPLGQDANYGYTF. The CDR3 DNA reads TGTGCCACCAGCAGAGATTATCCCCTTGGTCAGGATGCTAACTATGGCTACACCTTC.

The chain employs TRBV2 and TRBJ2-2; 9 bases match TRBD2. Trimming at V came to 3 bases and at J to 7 bases, leaving 6 bases not matched to a gene. The germline CDR1 and CDR2 sequences are SNHLY and FYNNEI. The CDR3 extends over 15 amino acids. The CDR3 DNA is TGTGCCAGCAGTGATGTGGTTAGCGGGAGCGGGGAGCTGTTTTTT. Translating it yields CASSDVVSGSGELFF.

The chain uses TRBV28 and TRBJ1-2, with D tentatively TRBD1 (6 bases). V lost 5 bases and J lost 4, with 17 bases in between. The CDR3 consists of 15 residues. Germline CDR1 is MDHEN and CDR2 is SYDVKM. The CDR3 loop is CASSANMGGAYGYTF. Here the CDR3 DNA reads TGTGCCAGCAGTGCAAATATGGGGGGGGCCTATGGCTACACCTTC.

The chain joins TRBV11-3 to TRBJ2-7; TRBD2 matches 8 bases. Per the germline V gene, CDR1 is SGHNT and CDR2 is YENEEA. V shed 5 bases, J shed 3 bases, and the junction held 15 bases outside the gene matches. The CDR3 runs to 17 residues. CDR3 coding DNA: TGTGCCAGCAGCACGGCCGGGGCCGGGACTAGAGACTACGAGCAGTACTTC. It is translated as CASSTAGAGTRDYEQYF.

With respect to this clone: An end of the junction does not agree with germline; a read error may underlie this. CDR3 sequence reads: CASSLARVDFSPHF. CDR3 nucleotide sequence: TGTGCCAGCAGCTTAGCGCGGGTAGACTTTAGTCCCCACTTC. This chain connects TRBV7-2 to TRBJ2-7, with D possibly matching TRBD2 (5 bases). The CDR3 has 14 residues. In germline, CDR1 is SGHTA, CDR2 FQGNSA.

The table lists this clone with a few counts. The chain is built from TRBV16 and TRBJ1-4; D gene uncertain. Deletions cut 7 bases from V and 8 bases from J, with 14 bases between. This CDR3 contains 13 residues. Per germline, CDR1 KGHSY and CDR2 FQNENV. The CDR3 is CASTLGRGEKLFF. The DNA for the CDR3 is TGTGCCAGCACCCTGGGGAGAGGGGAAAAACTGTTTTTT.

CDR3 residues: CASSHGAGGSSYNSPLHF. For the CDR3, the DNA is TGTGCCAGCAGCCACGGGGCGGGGGGGAGCTCCTATAATTCACCCCTCCACTTT. This rearrangement joins TRBV3-1 (or the pseudogene TRBV3-2) to TRBJ1-6, with D possibly TRBD1 on 5 matching bases. The CDR3 contains 18 residues. Germline lookup yields CDR1 LGHDT and CDR2 YNNKEL (reference sequence). Trimming shortened V by 3 bases and J by 0 bases, and 15 bases separated the two germline ends.

J is TRBJ2-2 and V is TRBV4-1; TRBD2 matches at 9 bases. The V segment lost 4 bases and the J segment 5 bases; nucleotides outside the gene matches: 5. Germline V lookup: CDR1 MGHRA, CDR2 YSYEKL. The CDR3 contains 15 residues. DNA for the CDR3: TGCGCCAGCAGCCCTAGCGGGATGCGAACCGGGGAGCTGTTTTTT. This gives the protein CASSPSGMRTGELFF.

This sequence joins TRBV5-1 and TRBJ1-4; 10 bases are shared with TRBD1. V shed 4 bases, J shed 8 bases, and the junction held 8 bases outside the gene matches. Looked up from germline, CDR1 is SGHRS and CDR2 is YFSETQ. This CDR3 spans 15 amino acids. CDR3 amino acids: CASSSGTGDVEKLFF. The CDR3 coding sequence is TGCGCCAGCAGCAGTGGGACAGGGGACGTAGAAAAACTGTTTTTT. The full variable domain, with the rest looked up from reference TRBV5-1 and TRBJ1-4, is KAGVTQTPRYLIKTRGQQVTLSCSPISGHRSVSWYQQTPGQGLQFLFEYFSETQRNKGNFPGRFSGRQFSNSRSEMNVSTLELGDSALYLCASSSGTGDVEKLFFGSGTQLSVL.

This chain uses TRBV20-1 with TRBJ1-2; D is unclear. The CDR3 loop spans 11 amino acids. Per the germline V gene, CDR1 is DFQATT and CDR2 is SNEGSKA (reference sequence). The DNA for the CDR3 is TGCGGAGGATGGGGAGAAGATGGCTACACCTTC. It specifies CGGWGEDGYTF.

This chain uses TRBV11-3 with TRBJ2-2, with D possibly matching TRBD1 (5 bases). Per germline, CDR1 SGHNT and CDR2 YENEEA. The CDR3 extends over 14 amino acids. With 1 base removed from V and 7 bases from J, the gap between germline ends came to 10 bases. The CDR3 loop is CASSLGGAIGELFF. CDR3 nucleotides: TGTGCCAGCAGCTTAGGGGGCGCGATCGGGGAGCTGTTTTTT.

This clone was observed a single time. The CDR3 region is CSANRVGELFF. CDR3 coding DNA: TGCAGTGCTAACAGGGTCGGGGAGCTGTTTTTT. V and J are TRBV20-1 and TRBJ2-2; a possible D gene is TRBD1 (6 bases). Germline V lookup: CDR1 DFQATT, CDR2 SNEGSKA (reference sequence). The CDR3 totals 11 residues. Trimming cost V 4 bases and J 7 bases, with 7 bases left between them.

This clone was recorded only once. The gene calls are TRBV7-9 and TRBJ1-1; 9 bases map to TRBD1. The CDR3 consists of 15 residues. The germline V gene has CDR1 SEHNR and CDR2 FQNEAQ (reference sequence). V dropped 3 bases and J dropped 10; count of bases not matched to a gene: 12. CDR3: CASSFLGQGTGRAFF. The CDR3 nucleotides are TGTGCCAGCAGCTTCTTAGGACAGGGGACCGGCAGAGCTTTCTTT.

This rearrangement joins TRBV27 to TRBJ1-5; D is possibly TRBD1 (6 bases). The V end was cut by 1 base, the J end by 4 bases, with 14 bases between. The CDR3 totals 16 residues. In germline, CDR1 is MNHEY, CDR2 SMNVEV (reference sequence). CDR3 sequence reads: CASSLLGGRANQPQHF. CDR3 DNA sequence: TGTGCCAGCAGTTTATTAGGGGGAAGGGCGAATCAGCCCCAGCATTTT.

This chain uses TRBV5-5 with TRBJ2-7; TRBD2 matches at 7 bases. This CDR3 is 15 amino acids long. Trimming cost V 4 bases and J 6 bases; bases outside gene matches: 13. CDR1 and CDR2 from the germline V gene are SGHKS and YYEKEE (reference sequence). The CDR3 loop reads CASSTSEGLTVEQYF. CDR3 bases: TGTGCCAGCAGCACCTCTGAGGGACTAACAGTCGAGCAGTACTTC.

About this clone: In the same sample, other DNA sequences code for this CDR3. V gene TRBV20-1 combines with J gene TRBJ2-5, with 7 bases that match TRBD1. CDR3 size: 12 residues. The J segment lost 4 bases and the V segment lost 6 bases, leaving 5 bases of the junction unmatched. The germline gives CDR1 DFQATT, CDR2 SNEGSKA (reference sequence). The CDR3 loop is CSASRQGETQYF. CDR3 in DNA: TGCAGTGCGAGTAGACAGGGAGAGACCCAGTACTTC.

The rearrangement links TRBV11-2 to TRBJ1-3; no clear D. V was pared by 0 bases and J by 7 bases, with 7 bases between. CDR1 SGHAT and CDR2 FQNNGV come from the germline V gene. The CDR3 has 13 residues. CDR3 residues: CASSLDLRNTIYF. The CDR3 region has the DNA TGTGCCAGCAGCTTAGATCTTCGGAACACCATATATTTT.

The chain employs TRBV5-1 and TRBJ2-5; 7 bases map to TRBD1. Germline CDR1 SGHRS, CDR2 YFSETQ. The CDR3 totals 16 residues. The V segment lost 1 base and the J segment 2 bases; nucleotides outside the gene matches: 8. The chain's CDR3 is CASSLPDRATQETQYF. DNA of the CDR3: TGCGCCAGCAGCTTGCCAGACAGGGCTACTCAAGAGACCCAGTACTTC. Full variable domain (missing parts from reference TRBV5-1 and TRBJ2-5): KAGVTQTPRYLIKTRGQQVTLSCSPISGHRSVSWYQQTPGQGLQFLFEYFSETQRNKGNFPGRFSGRQFSNSRSEMNVSTLELGDSALYLCASSLPDRATQETQYFGPGTRLLVL.

The rearrangement joins TRBV3-1 (or the pseudogene TRBV3-2) to TRBJ1-6; TRBD1 matches at 7 bases. Germline lookup yields CDR1 LGHDT and CDR2 YNNKEL (reference sequence). The trim removed 1 base at V and 10 bases at J, leaving 7 bases unmatched. This CDR3 comprises 15 residues. This CDR3 is CASSQGYRGRSPLHF. CDR3 coding DNA: TGTGCCAGCAGCCAAGGATACAGGGGACGGTCACCCCTCCACTTT.

The chain joins TRBV5-4 to TRBJ2-1; 8 nucleotides match TRBD1. V was pared by 2 bases and J by 14 bases, with 9 bases of the junction left unmatched. Germline CDR1 is SGHNT and CDR2 is YYREEE (reference sequence). The CDR3 spans 13 residues. The DNA for the CDR3 is TGTGCCAGCAGCTTCGTCGAGACAGGGGCGAAGTTCTTC. It translates to CASSFVETGAKFF.

The V gene is TRBV29-1, the J gene TRBJ1-1, with D maybe TRBD1 (5 bases). V was trimmed by 5 bases and J by 1 base, leaving 11 bases between them. CDR1 is SQVTM and CDR2 is ANQGSEA in the germline V gene. This CDR3 has 13 amino acids. CDR3 in amino acids: CSVLGGTNTEAFF. CDR3 coding DNA: TGCAGCGTTCTTGGAGGGACGAACACTGAAGCTTTCTTT.

The genes are TRBV5-1 and TRBJ1-4, with a possible D match to TRBD1 (6 bases). The CDR3 runs to 14 residues. Germline V gives CDR1 SGHRS, CDR2 YFSETQ. V dropped 2 bases and J dropped 7 bases, with 12 bases sitting between them. The CDR3 DNA is TGCGCCAGCAGCTTCGAAACAGGGAGTGAAAAACTGTTTTTT. Its translation: CASSFETGSEKLFF.